This passage covers 8 T cell receptor beta chains from one sample sequenced in a study of T cells expressing NK-cell markers. Reprocessing the 5' RACE reads, TCRdb reports a single entry for every CDR3 protein and omits DNA. This sample's table has 140,000 or so distinct CDR3 sequences. The sequenced sample was blood T cells: a sorted CD56 or NKG2C T cell subset, CD4+ or CD8+ T cells, or bulk PBMC T cells (not recorded which). The receptors were sampled from a young man in good health.

J is TRBJ2-1 and V is TRBV7-2. The CDR3 totals 14 residues. CDR1 SGHTA and CDR2 FQGNSA come from the germline V gene. This CDR3 reads CASSLNPSYNEQFF.

The chain has TRBV25-1 and TRBJ2-7; TCRdb picks TRBD1, but there is no DNA to check that call. The CDR3 is made up of 13 amino acids. The germline CDR1 and CDR2 sequences are MGHDK and SYGVNS. The CDR3 protein is CASIGAGVHEQYF.

V and J are TRBV9 and TRBJ2-1; TCRdb returns TRBD2, unconfirmable since there is no DNA. Per the germline V gene, CDR1 is SGDLS and CDR2 is YYNGEE. This CDR3 spans 14 amino acids. CDR3 sequence: CASSRVGPGGEQFF.

This chain joins TRBV20-1 and TRBJ1-5; TCRdb's assignment of TRBD1 cannot be checked, as there is no DNA. CDR3 length: 15 residues. Per germline, CDR1 DFQATT and CDR2 SNEGSKA (reference sequence). CDR3 amino acids: CSATSEQAAGYPQHF.

The genes are TRBV4-2 and TRBJ1-2; as DNA is missing, the TRBD1 call by TCRdb cannot be tested. Germline CDR1 reads LGHNA; CDR2 reads YNFKEQ. CDR3 length: 14 residues. Here the CDR3 reads CASSQGPGGYGYTF.

The rearrangement uses TRBV7-8 and TRBJ1-1; TCRdb's D call, TRBD1, is unchecked because there is no DNA. This CDR3 comprises 16 residues. From germline, CDR1 is SGHVS and CDR2 FQNEAQ. The CDR3 region is CASSLVGGEVNTEAFF.

The chain links TRBV12-5 to TRBJ2-1; the D gene TCRdb calls, TRBD1, cannot be checked with no DNA. The CDR3 has 14 residues. CDR1 is LGHNT and CDR2 is FRNRAP in the germline V gene. CDR3 in amino acids: CASGLGGPYNEQFF.

This rearrangement joins TRBV20-1 to TRBJ2-7; TCRdb designates TRBD1, a call that cannot be tested without DNA. CDR3 size: 14 residues. Germline CDR1 reads DFQATT; CDR2 reads SNEGSKA (reference sequence). The CDR3 sequence: CSPKGPGQEGEQYF.